One and the same sample provided the 2 T cell receptor beta chains below, sequenced in a study of blood T cell repertoires in COVID-19. The table came from immunoSEQ multiplex PCR; TCRdb's copy has only in-frame clones and leaves some out. This table has roughly 250,000 clones, about nine tenths appearing once. Sequencing was done on a sample of PBMCs or T cells enriched from blood (not recorded which). Receptors originate from a woman in her 30s with acute COVID-19.

The genes are TRBV11-2 and TRBJ2-1; tentative D call: TRBD2 (6 bases). V dropped 1 base and J dropped 10 bases, with 17 bases sitting between them. Germline V gives CDR1 SGHAT, CDR2 FQNNGV. The CDR3 totals 15 residues. The CDR3, as DNA: TGTGCCAGCAGCTTAGTAGGAGGGGCGCGAGTGGAGCAGTTCTTC. Residues: CASSLVGGARVEQFF.

The chain combines TRBV29-1 with TRBJ2-2, with 7 positions matching TRBD2. The CDR3 runs 14 residues. V trimming: 3 bases; J trimming: 3 bases; junction bases outside the gene matches: 4. Germline V lookup: CDR1 SQVTM, CDR2 ANQGSEA. The CDR3 spells CSVEGREHTGELFF. The CDR3 nucleotides are TGCAGCGTTGAGGGGAGGGAGCACACCGGGGAGCTGTTTTTT.